This T cell receptor beta chain appears in the sequencing data of a study of T-cell reconstitution after alpha-beta-depleted transplantation in children. CDR1 is DFQATT, CDR2 SNEGSKA, per germline (reference sequence). V was cut by 6 bases and J by 3 bases, with 17 bases left in between. The CDR3 contains 14 residues. Preparation of the TCRbeta library involved a method that used unique molecular identifiers. TCRdb used MiXCR to reprocess the PCR reads, holding one entry per CDR3 protein. Here the sample spans more than 200,000 distinct CDR3 sequences, about 9.6% being singletons. This clonotype was seen many times.

The sequence was obtained from a human donor who donated a stem cell graft to a child with SCID. Material: PBMCs from the stem cell graft donor, obtained from the stem cell graft. This sequence joins TRBV20-1 and TRBJ1-1; D is possibly TRBD1 (5 bases). The CDR3 DNA is TGCAGTGCAATACGGGGGGGTGGGTACACTGAAGCTTTCTTT. Its translation: CSAIRGGGYTEAFF.